The 23 T cell receptor beta chains in this list originate from one sample, sequenced in a study of monozygotic twins with inflammatory bowel disease. Reanalyzing the 5' RACE reads, TCRdb keeps one entry per CDR3 protein, without DNA. The table counts around 400,000 distinct CDR3 sequences; roughly 2.5% lies in the top ten. The material sequenced was blood. The source of these receptors is a human donor with ulcerative colitis or Crohn's disease, or a healthy co-twin of an affected twin (not recorded which).

The rearrangement uses TRBV12-3 or TRBV12-4 and TRBJ2-1; TCRdb proposes TRBD2, but this gene call is untestable without DNA. CDR3 length equals 18 residues. CDR3 sequence reads: CASSPQGASGGSYNEQFF.

The chain has TRBV5-1 and TRBJ2-5. This CDR3 contains 14 residues. CDR1 is SGHRS, CDR2 YFSETQ, per germline. CDR3 sequence: CASSPVGDQETQYF.

V is TRBV6-1 and J is TRBJ1-2. The CDR3 extends over 15 amino acids. Germline assignment: CDR1 MNHNS and CDR2 SASEGT. CDR3: CASSEAVGGRWGYTF.

J is TRBJ2-3 and V is TRBV5-1. Germline V gives CDR1 SGHRS, CDR2 YFSETQ. The CDR3 runs 14 residues. The chain's CDR3 is CASSQRTSTDTQYF. Based on the CDR3 plus reference TRBV5-1 and TRBJ2-3, the full variable domain is KAGVTQTPRYLIKTRGQQVTLSCSPISGHRSVSWYQQTPGQGLQFLFEYFSETQRNKGNFPGRFSGRQFSNSRSEMNVSTLELGDSALYLCASSQRTSTDTQYFGPGTRLTVL.

V gene TRBV5-4 combines with J gene TRBJ2-1; TCRdb indicates TRBD2, and absent DNA this call remains unverified. This CDR3 is built from 15 residues. Germline loops: CDR1 SGHNT, CDR2 YYREEE (reference sequence). This CDR3 is CASSPGTSGNNEQFF.

This rearrangement joins TRBV15 to TRBJ2-5. Germline loops: CDR1 LNHNV, CDR2 YYDKDF (reference sequence). The CDR3 has 14 amino acids. This chain's CDR3 is CATSREQVQETQYF. Full variable domain (rest looked up from reference TRBV15 and TRBJ2-5): DAMVIQNPRYQVTQFGKPVTLSCSQTLNHNVMYWYQQKSSQAPKLLFHYYDKDFNNEADTPDNFQSRRPNTSFCFLDIRSPGLGDTAMYLCATSREQVQETQYFGPGTRLLVL.

The V gene is TRBV6-1, the J gene TRBJ1-2. The CDR3 has 14 residues. Looked up from germline, CDR1 is MNHNS and CDR2 is SASEGT. The CDR3 protein is CASSEVAGDYGYTF.

The rearrangement joins TRBV10-3 to TRBJ2-1; TCRdb names TRBD1, which stays unverified in the absence of DNA. This CDR3 comprises 14 residues. Germline loops: CDR1 ENHRY, CDR2 SYGVKD. The CDR3 region is CAIKGQGERGEQFF.

The chain employs TRBV10-3 and TRBJ2-1; there is no DNA to check the TCRdb D call of TRBD2. The CDR3 sequence is 15 residues long. CDR1 and CDR2 from the germline V gene are ENHRY and SYGVKD. CDR3 sequence reads: CAISEVAGGVDEQFF.

The chain couples TRBV28 to TRBJ2-5; TCRdb picks TRBD2, but there is no DNA to check that call. Germline CDR1 and CDR2: MDHEN and SYDVKM. The CDR3 sequence is 14 residues long. The CDR3 sequence: CASMSTGRRETQYF.

The chain has TRBV28 and TRBJ2-1; TCRdb indicates TRBD2, and absent DNA this call remains unverified. Germline V gene lookup returns CDR1 MDHEN and CDR2 SYDVKM. The CDR3 sequence is 13 residues long. The CDR3 reads CASSLRRGSEQFF.

The chain has TRBV5-6 and TRBJ2-1. The CDR3 totals 15 residues. The germline V gene encodes CDR1 SGHDT and CDR2 YYEEEE. The CDR3 is CASSDRREPYNEQFF.

V gene TRBV2 combines with J gene TRBJ2-5; without DNA, the TCRdb call of TRBD1 cannot be checked. The germline CDR1 and CDR2 sequences are SNHLY and FYNNEI. The CDR3 is made up of 14 amino acids. The CDR3 here is CASVLQGAGETQYF.

This chain links TRBV6-5 with TRBJ2-3; absent DNA, TCRdb's TRBD2 call cannot be checked. CDR3 length: 17 residues. Germline values: CDR1 MNHEY, CDR2 SVGAGI. CDR3 residues: CASSYSSRLAGAITQYF.

V usage is TRBV10-3 and J usage is TRBJ2-3; with no DNA, the TCRdb D assignment of TRBD1 cannot be verified. The CDR3 spans 12 residues. CDR1 and CDR2 from the germline V gene are ENHRY and SYGVKD. Here the CDR3 reads CAIARGTDTQYF.

The rearrangement links TRBV3-1 to TRBJ2-6; the D call from TCRdb, TRBD1, cannot be confirmed without DNA. This CDR3 comprises 19 residues. The germline V gene has CDR1 LGHDT and CDR2 YNNKEL (reference sequence). This CDR3 reads CASSQDMIGAGSGANVLTF.

The chain links TRBV25-1 to TRBJ2-5; TCRdb's D call, TRBD2, is unchecked because there is no DNA. There are 17 residues in the CDR3. Germline loops: CDR1 MGHDK, CDR2 SYGVNS. CDR3: CASSDLTSGGPKGTQYF.

The rearrangement uses TRBV12-3 or TRBV12-4 and TRBJ2-3; TCRdb's assignment of TRBD1 cannot be checked, as there is no DNA. The CDR3 sequence is 15 residues long. The CDR3 region is CASSFRPFFTDTQYF.

The CDR3 sequence: CSARAPGRASYEQYF. The J gene is TRBJ2-7, the V gene TRBV20-1; no DNA is available, so the TRBD2 call from TCRdb remains unchecked. In germline, CDR1 is DFQATT, CDR2 SNEGSKA (reference sequence). There are 15 residues in the CDR3.

The chain carries TRBV4-2 and TRBJ2-3; as DNA is missing, the TRBD2 call by TCRdb cannot be tested. The V gene's germline CDR1 is LGHNA and CDR2 YNFKEQ. This CDR3 is built from 16 residues. The CDR3 sequence: CASSQVVRESTDTQYF.

The chain couples TRBV7-9 to TRBJ2-1; TCRdb's assignment of TRBD2 cannot be checked, as there is no DNA. The CDR3 totals 16 residues. Germline loops: CDR1 SEHNR, CDR2 FQNEAQ (reference sequence). The CDR3 is CASSLIVGGGYNEQFF.

The chain combines TRBV21-1 with TRBJ2-1; with no DNA, the TCRdb D assignment of TRBD1 cannot be verified. TRBV21-1 is described as a pseudogene. The CDR3 has 17 amino acids. The CDR3 sequence: CTSSHRGQGSSYNEQFF.

The chain employs TRBV7-2 and TRBJ2-3; TCRdb lists TRBD2, though no DNA is available to test this call. Germline V gene lookup returns CDR1 SGHTA and CDR2 FQGNSA. This CDR3 spans 17 amino acids. The CDR3 sequence is CASSLARPAGGPDTQYF. The variable domain in full, completed from reference TRBV7-2 and TRBJ2-3, reads GAGVSQSPSNKVTEKGKDVELRCDPISGHTALYWYRQSLGQGLEFLIYFQGNSAPDKSGLPSDRFSAERTGGSVSTLTIQRTQQEDSAVYLCASSLARPAGGPDTQYFGPGTRLTVL.